The clone carrying this T cell receptor beta chain appeared once. Its target is unknown. Libraries were prepared by immunoSEQ multiplex PCR; TCRdb keeps only in-frame clonotypes and omits some of them. This table holds approximately 90,000 clones, 90% found once. These data are taken from a study of T cell responses to AZD1222 COVID-19 vaccine. Whole-study findings and limits: Spike-specific TCR depth and breadth grew after two AZD1222 doses. With dominance at 160-218 and 743-854, vaccine-associated CD4 TCRs spanned spike.

V was clipped by 5 bases and J by 4 bases, with 12 bases between them. This CDR3 is built from 14 residues. CDR1 and CDR2 (germline): SNHLY, FYNNEI. The receptor comes from an adult in good health. Sequencing was performed on peripheral blood, taken on day 0 of AZD1222 vaccination. The chain carries TRBV2 and TRBJ1-5; D gene uncertain. The CDR3 region has the DNA TGTGCCAGCAGTCCCGATCTCAAAAATCAGCCCCAGCATTTT. Translation gives CASSPDLKNQPQHF.